These 13 T cell receptor beta chains were all obtained from the same sample, sequenced in a study of radiation and T cells in renal cell carcinoma. The table came from immunoSEQ multiplex PCR; TCRdb's copy has only in-frame clones and leaves some out. Among more than 150,000 clones listed, about nine tenths were seen once. As to time point: blood 2 weeks post-SBRT. The sample's treatment: 15 Gy SBRT to primary tumor, nephrectomy 4 weeks later. The sequences come from blood, collected from a patient whose treatment included radiotherapy and nephrectomy. The receptors were sampled from a woman between 50 and 59 years old with renal cell carcinoma.

The chain couples TRBV19 to TRBJ1-1, with D possibly being TRBD1 (6 bases). Germline-derived CDR1 and CDR2 are LNHDA and SQIVND (reference sequence). This CDR3 contains 14 residues. V was shortened by 7 bases and J by 9 bases, with 21 bases between the two germline ends. In DNA form, the CDR3 reads TGTGCCAGTACCATGACCCCCGGACAGTCTAAAGCTTTCTTT. Amino acid sequence: CASTMTPGQSKAFF. Full variable domain (outside the CDR3, taken from reference TRBV19 and TRBJ1-1): DGGITQSPKYLFRKEGQNVTLSCEQNLNHDAMYWYRQDPGQGLRLIYYSQIVNDFQKGDIAEGYSVSREKKESFPLTVTSAQKNPTAFYLCASTMTPGQSKAFFGQGTRLTVV.

The chain is built from TRBV15 and TRBJ2-4; 9 bases align to TRBD2. V was clipped by 1 base and J by 8 bases; unmatched bases: 12. Germline CDR1 LNHNV, CDR2 YYDKDF (reference sequence). The CDR3 has 17 residues. The CDR3 here is CATSRGGFSGGPDIQYF. In DNA, the CDR3 is TGTGCCACCAGCAGAGGTGGGTTTAGCGGGGGCCCGGACATTCAGTACTTC.

V usage is TRBV6-1 and J usage is TRBJ1-5; 7 bases agree with TRBD1. The CDR3 extends over 18 amino acids. With 3 bases clipped from V and 4 bases from J, the junction kept 15 bases outside the gene matches. Germline values: CDR1 MNHNS, CDR2 SASEGT. CDR3 coding DNA: TGTGCCAGCAGTGACCCGGCCATTACAGGGGCCAGTAATCAGCCCCAGCATTTT. This encodes CASSDPAITGASNQPQHF.

The V call is TRBV19, the J call TRBJ1-4, with 8 bases identical to TRBD1. The germline V gene encodes CDR1 LNHDA and CDR2 SQIVND (reference sequence). V was clipped by 4 bases and J by 4 bases; unmatched bases: 2. The CDR3 length is 14 residues. CDR3 protein: CASSNGQGNEKLFF. The CDR3 bases are TGTGCCAGTAGTAACGGACAGGGTAATGAAAAACTGTTTTTT.

This chain joins TRBV29-1 and TRBJ2-1, with 9 nucleotides matching TRBD1. The germline CDR1 and CDR2 sequences are SQVTM and ANQGSEA. The length of the CDR3 is 13 residues. With 8 bases clipped from V and 9 bases from J, the junction kept 11 bases outside the gene matches. DNA of the CDR3: TGCAGCCTGCGGTGGACAGGGGATGGTGAGCAGTTCTTC. Translation gives CSLRWTGDGEQFF.

The chain joins TRBV6-6 to TRBJ1-2; no clear D. CDR3 size: 12 residues. Trimming stripped 4 bases from V and 2 bases from J, with 5 bases between. Germline V CDR1 and CDR2: MNHNY, SVGAGI (reference sequence). Here the CDR3 DNA reads TGTGCCAGCAGTTCGCCCAACTATGGCTACACCTTC. Its protein is CASSSPNYGYTF.

This sequence joins TRBV19 and TRBJ2-3; 10 bases are a match to TRBD2. CDR1 is LNHDA, CDR2 SQIVND, per germline (reference sequence). The CDR3 is 15 amino acids. The trim removed 5 bases at V and 1 base at J, leaving 3 bases unmatched. The CDR3 is CASSVLAGGTDTQYF. As DNA, the CDR3 is TGTGCCAGTAGTGTCCTAGCGGGGGGCACAGATACGCAGTATTTT.

V is TRBV4-1 and J is TRBJ2-1; TRBD2 matches at 7 bases. Germline trimming cut 0 bases from V and 8 bases from J; bases unmatched to any gene: 7. The V gene's germline CDR1 is MGHRA and CDR2 YSYEKL. This CDR3 comprises 15 residues. The CDR3 loop is CASSQDFAGRDEQFF. CDR3 DNA sequence: TGCGCCAGCAGCCAAGATTTCGCGGGGAGGGATGAGCAGTTCTTC.

The rearrangement joins TRBV7-9 to TRBJ2-5, with D maybe TRBD2 (7 bases). The germline V gene has CDR1 SEHNR and CDR2 FQNEAQ (reference sequence). V dropped 1 base and J dropped 2 bases, with 14 bases sitting between them. CDR3 length: 16 residues. The CDR3 is CASSLGWGGAQETQYF. The DNA of the CDR3 is TGTGCCAGCAGCTTAGGTTGGGGGGGGGCACAAGAGACCCAGTACTTC.

CDR3 DNA sequence: TGTGCCAGCAGCTTCACCGACGGAGGTTCTGGGGCCAACGTCCTGACTTTC. Its protein is CASSFTDGGSGANVLTF. The chain is built from TRBV11-2 and TRBJ2-6; perhaps TRBD2 as D (5 bases). Between the trimmed V and J ends, which lost 3 bases and 1 base, there was a span of 13 bases. Germline V CDR1 and CDR2: SGHAT, FQNNGV. The CDR3 has 17 amino acids.

V gene TRBV9 combines with J gene TRBJ1-2; D gene uncertain. Trimming left V 4 bases short and J 1 base short, with 11 bases between. The CDR3 is 14 amino acids. Germline CDR1 SGDLS, CDR2 YYNGEE. CDR3 sequence: CASSPRDGNYGYTF. CDR3 DNA sequence: TGTGCCAGCAGCCCTCGTGATGGTAACTATGGCTACACCTTC. The full variable domain, completed using reference TRBV9 and TRBJ1-2, is DSGVTQTPKHLITATGQRVTLRCSPRSGDLSVYWYQQSLDQGLQFLIQYYNGEERAKGNILERFSAQQFPDLHSELNLSSLELGDSALYFCASSPRDGNYGYTFGSGTRLTVV.

V and J are TRBV4-3 and TRBJ1-2, with a tentative D call TRBD1 (6 bases). Germline loops: CDR1 LGHNA, CDR2 YSLEER. This CDR3 contains 19 residues. Deletions cut 1 base from V and 5 bases from J, with 26 bases between. CDR3 loop: CASSQGGRTARGGSYGYTF. The CDR3 DNA is TGCGCCAGCAGCCAAGGGGGTCGGACAGCTAGAGGAGGGTCATATGGCTACACCTTC.

This chain links TRBV7-6 with TRBJ1-6, with no clear D. The CDR3 totals 11 residues. The germline CDR1 and CDR2 sequences are SGHVS and FNYEAQ. The V and J ends lost 5 bases and 12 bases respectively, with 8 bases between them. Here the CDR3 reads CASSVGGPLHF. Written as DNA, the CDR3 is TGTGCCAGCAGCGTAGGAGGACCCCTCCACTTT.